The present T cell receptor beta chain was sequenced within a study of T cell repertoires in cytomegalovirus infection. V lost 2 bases, J lost 7 bases, and 15 bases stayed unmatched. The CDR3 totals 18 residues. Germline CDR1 reads SNHLY; CDR2 reads FYNNEI. General study results and limits: CMV-specific TCR beta clonotypes restricted by HLA-C were the ones dominating the ex vivo response.

A single record per CDR3 protein comes from TCRdb applying MiXCR to the reads. The sample includes roughly 600,000 distinct CDR3 sequences, roughly 24% of them seen just once. This clonotype was seen repeatedly, ten times or more. Its antigen is not known. The origin of this receptor is a human donor in good health (CMV status not recorded). Some clones in this sample may be carry-over from other donors' samples. This chain joins TRBV2 and TRBJ2-1; 9 bases line up with TRBD2. Sequences were obtained from CD8+ T cells from PBMCs. The CDR3 DNA reads TGTGCCAGCAGTGAACCCCTAAGAGCGGGGGGCTTGATTAATGAGCAGTTCTTC. This encodes CASSEPLRAGGLINEQFF.